These 3 T cell receptor beta chains originate from one sample sequenced in a study of shared clonotypes between healthy human individuals. TCRdb keeps only in-frame clones here, not all; method: immunoSEQ multiplex PCR. Of 600,000 to 700,000 clones listed, around three quarters are singletons. The source material was memory CD4+ T cells sorted from blood. Subset indicated: CD45RA-negative fraction. Receptors were obtained from a woman aged 25 to 39 in good health.

This clone was seen just once. V is TRBV7-6 and J is TRBJ1-2; D remains unclear. Trimming removed 6 bases at V and 4 bases at J, with 15 bases between. Germline-derived CDR1 and CDR2 are SGHVS and FNYEAQ. The CDR3 has 14 residues. The CDR3 region has the DNA TGTGCCAGCAGTCGGCTAATAAGAGGCTATGGCTACACCTTC. Translated, it gives CASSRLIRGYGYTF.

J is TRBJ2-1 and V is TRBV19; a weak D match, TRBD1 (5 bases). The CDR3 contains 12 residues. Germline V gene sequence: CDR1 LNHDA, CDR2 SQIVND (reference sequence). Trimming left V 5 bases short and J 7 bases short, with 9 bases between. CDR3 residues: CASSGAWNEQFF. CDR3 coding DNA: TGTGCCAGTAGTGGGGCGTGGAATGAGCAGTTCTTC.

The chain carries TRBV30 and TRBJ2-3; 8 bases align to TRBD2. Germline V CDR1 and CDR2: GTSNPN, SVGIG (reference sequence). The CDR3 extends over 18 amino acids. Germline trimming cut 1 base from V and 2 bases from J; bases unmatched to any gene: 14. The CDR3 DNA reads TGTGCCTGGAGTGGCCGGGAGGGCCTTCTTTCTTTCACAGATACGCAGTATTTT. Its translation: CAWSGREGLLSFTDTQYF.